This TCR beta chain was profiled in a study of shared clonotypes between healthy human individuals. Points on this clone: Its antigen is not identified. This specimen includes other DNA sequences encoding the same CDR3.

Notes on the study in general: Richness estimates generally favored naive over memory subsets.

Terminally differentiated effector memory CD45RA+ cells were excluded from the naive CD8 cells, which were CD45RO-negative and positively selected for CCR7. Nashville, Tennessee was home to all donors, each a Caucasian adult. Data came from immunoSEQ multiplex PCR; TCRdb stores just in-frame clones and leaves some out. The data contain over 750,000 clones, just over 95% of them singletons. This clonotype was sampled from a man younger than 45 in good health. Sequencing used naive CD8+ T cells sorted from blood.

CDR3 nucleotides: TGTGCCAGCAGCCAAGGCACAGGGGGTTTCTACGAGCAGTACTTC. Translating gives CASSQGTGGFYEQYF. The V gene is TRBV14, the J gene TRBJ2-7; 8 nucleotides agree with TRBD1. The CDR3 is made up of 15 amino acids. V lost 1 base to trimming and J lost 3 bases; unmatched junction nucleotides: 5. Germline V gene data show CDR1 as SGHDN and CDR2 as FVKESK.